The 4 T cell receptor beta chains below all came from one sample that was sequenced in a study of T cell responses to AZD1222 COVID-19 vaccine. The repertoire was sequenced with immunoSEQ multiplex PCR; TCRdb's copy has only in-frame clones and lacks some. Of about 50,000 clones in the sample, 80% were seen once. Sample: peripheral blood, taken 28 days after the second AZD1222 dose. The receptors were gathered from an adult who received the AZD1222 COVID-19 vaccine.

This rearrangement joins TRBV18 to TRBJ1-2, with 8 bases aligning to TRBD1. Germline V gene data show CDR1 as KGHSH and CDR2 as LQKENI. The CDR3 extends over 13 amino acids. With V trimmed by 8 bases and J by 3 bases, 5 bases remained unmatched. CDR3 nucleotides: TGTGCCAGCCAAAAGACAGGGGACTATGGCTACACCTTC. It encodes CASQKTGDYGYTF.

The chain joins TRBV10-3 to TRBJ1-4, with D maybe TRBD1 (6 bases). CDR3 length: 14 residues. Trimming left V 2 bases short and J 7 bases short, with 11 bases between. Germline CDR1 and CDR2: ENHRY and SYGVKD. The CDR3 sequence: CAISEARGGEKLFF. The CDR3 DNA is TGTGCCATCAGTGAGGCCAGGGGAGGTGAAAAACTGTTTTTT.

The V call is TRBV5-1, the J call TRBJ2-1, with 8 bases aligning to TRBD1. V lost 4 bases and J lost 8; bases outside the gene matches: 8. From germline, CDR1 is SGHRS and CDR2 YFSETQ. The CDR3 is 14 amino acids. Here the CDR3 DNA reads TGCGCCAGCAGCCCGGACAGGGAGTTAGATGAGCAGTTCTTC. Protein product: CASSPDRELDEQFF.

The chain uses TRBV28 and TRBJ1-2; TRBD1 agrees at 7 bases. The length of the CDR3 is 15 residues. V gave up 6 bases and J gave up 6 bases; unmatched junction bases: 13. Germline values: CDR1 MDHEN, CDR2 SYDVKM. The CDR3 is CASRETGAPFDGYTF. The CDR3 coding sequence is TGTGCCAGCAGAGAAACAGGGGCACCTTTTGATGGCTACACCTTC.